This TCR beta chain was observed in a study of a mutant IDH1 vaccine in newly diagnosed glioma. Study context: Vaccine administration was initiated 4-6 weeks following radiotherapy alone, or with temozolomide cycles. Sex among treated patients split about 60% male, about 38% female; mean age was about 43 years. Earlier therapy was either radiotherapy, temozolomide, or both, and most got both.

Repertoires were generated with immunoSEQ multiplex PCR, while TCRdb's copy carries only in-frame clones and drops some. The sample comprises approximately 25,000 clones, roughly 80% of which are singletons, and 3.5% to 4% rests with the top ten. Germline CDR1 and CDR2: LNHDA and SQIVND (reference sequence). CDR3 length equals 12 residues. V shed 7 bases and J shed 6 bases, with 9 bases lying between them. On this clone: What it recognizes is unknown.

The sample's time point: week 47, end of study. The content of each vaccine dose was 300 ug of mutant IDH1 20-mer peptide, and topical imiquimod accompanied it. The sequencing used PBMCs, collected from a glioma patient whose treatment included an IDH1 peptide vaccine. The receptor was isolated from a man in his forties with glioma. Some clones in this sample may be carry-over from other donors' samples. The V gene is TRBV19, the J gene TRBJ1-4, with D perhaps TRBD1 (5 bases). As DNA, the CDR3 is TGTGCCAGTATGGGGACGGATGAAAAACTGTTTTTT. Translation: CASMGTDEKLFF.